The 17 T cell receptor beta chains listed next were all sequenced from one sample in a study of regulatory T cells in long-lasting Graves disease. Arm-PCR of CDR3 regions with iRepertoire HTBI primers generated TCR beta libraries. TCRdb used MiXCR to reprocess the multiplex PCR reads, holding one entry per CDR3 protein. Seen here are roughly 450,000 distinct CDR3 sequences, roughly a quarter observed once, and the top ten hold about a quarter. Time point given: persistent/refractory GD, antithyroid drugs over 5 years with positive TRAb. From RNA extracted from PBMCs, the TCR library was made. Sequencing used peripheral blood mononuclear cells (PBMCs), obtained when the disease was refractory, from a patient treated with antithyroid drugs. These receptors originate from a female donor with Graves disease.

This clonotype was counted at least ten times. This sequence joins TRBV28 and TRBJ1-2, with TRBD1 identical over 9 bases. V was pared by 3 bases and J by 4 bases, with 6 bases of the junction left unmatched. CDR1 is MDHEN, CDR2 SYDVKM, per germline. The CDR3 is 15 amino acids. In nucleotides, the CDR3 is TGTGCCAGCAGTTTGGGGACAGGGTCGGGCTATGGCTACACCTTC. Protein: CASSLGTGSGYGYTF.

This clonotype was observed a few times. J is TRBJ2-7 and V is TRBV10-3; D remains unclear. Germline CDR1 ENHRY, CDR2 SYGVKD. The CDR3 has 11 residues. Trimming took 1 base from V and 7 from J, leaving 5 bases between them. The CDR3 here is CAISEFVEQYF. The CDR3 DNA reads as TGTGCCATCAGTGAGTTTGTAGAGCAGTACTTC.

This clonotype was observed many times. The chain combines TRBV18 with TRBJ2-7; D is unclear. CDR1 KGHSH and CDR2 LQKENI come from the germline V gene. Deletions cut 0 bases from V and 7 bases from J, with 10 bases between. CDR3 length: 13 residues. CDR3 residues: CASSPPLKGEQYF. CDR3 nucleotides: TGTGCCAGCTCACCACCCCTGAAAGGGGAGCAGTACTTC.

This clonotype was counted between two and nine times. The chain links TRBV20-1 to TRBJ2-2; TRBD1 aligns across 7 bases. CDR3 length: 14 residues. V shed 1 base, J shed 4 bases, and the junction held 3 bases outside the gene matches. The V gene's germline CDR1 is DFQATT and CDR2 SNEGSKA (reference sequence). The CDR3 DNA sequence: TGCAGTGCTAGAGTAGGGGGCGGCACCGGGGAGCTGTTTTTT. Residues: CSARVGGGTGELFF.

This clonotype was seen repeatedly, ten times or more. The chain recombines TRBV28 with TRBJ1-1; D gene uncertain. V gave up 3 bases and J gave up 7 bases, with 12 bases separating them. This CDR3 contains 13 residues. Germline V gene data show CDR1 as MDHEN and CDR2 as SYDVKM. The CDR3 spells CASSFKTTREAFF. CDR3 DNA sequence: TGTGCCAGCAGTTTTAAGACGACCCGTGAAGCTTTCTTT.

This clonotype was recorded at least ten times. The V and J genes are TRBV12-3 or TRBV12-4 and TRBJ1-4, with TRBD1 as a possible D gene (5 bases). Deletions cut 4 bases from V and 7 bases from J, with 34 bases between. The CDR3 is 21 residues long. This CDR3 is CASSSTGVARDLLSLGEKLFF. CDR3 in DNA: TGTGCCAGCAGTTCCACCGGGGTCGCGAGGGACCTTCTATCTCTCGGTGAAAAACTGTTTTTT.

This clonotype was seen at least ten times. The chain combines TRBV12-3 or TRBV12-4 with TRBJ2-7; 7 bases are a match to TRBD1. The V and J ends lost 3 bases and 3 bases, in that order; junction bases with no gene match: 2. The CDR3 sequence is 13 residues long. This CDR3 reads CASSLAGGYEQYF. The CDR3 coding sequence is TGTGCCAGCAGTTTGGCAGGGGGCTACGAGCAGTACTTC.

This clonotype was recorded many times. The chain uses TRBV6-1 and TRBJ1-1; D is unclear. This CDR3 contains 13 residues. Per germline, CDR1 MNHNS and CDR2 SASEGT. The V and J ends lost 4 bases and 0 bases respectively, with 6 bases between them. The CDR3 nucleotides read TGTGCCAGCAGTGCCCCATTGAACACTGAAGCTTTCTTT. Its protein is CASSAPLNTEAFF.

Ten or more counts support this clonotype. The chain combines TRBV7-9 with TRBJ2-6; unclear D gene. The ends were cut back, 5 bases at V and 0 bases at J, with 17 bases in the middle. The CDR3 spans 18 residues. Germline CDR1 and CDR2: SEHNR and FQNEAQ (reference sequence). The CDR3: CASSVLDRQTSGANVLTF. The CDR3 DNA reads as TGTGCCAGCAGCGTCCTGGACCGGCAAACCTCTGGGGCCAACGTCCTGACTTTC.

The rearrangement links TRBV20-1 to TRBJ1-1; D is possibly TRBD1 (5 bases). Per the germline V gene, CDR1 is DFQATT and CDR2 is SNEGSKA (reference sequence). The CDR3 sequence is 14 residues long. The CDR3, as DNA: TGCAGCGTTACCGGGACGTACCTGAACACTGAAGCTTTCTTT. As protein: CSVTGTYLNTEAFF.

This clonotype was seen at least ten times. The J gene is TRBJ2-5, the V gene TRBV29-1; 7 nucleotides match TRBD1. This CDR3 has 13 amino acids. Germline V gene lookup returns CDR1 SQVTM and CDR2 ANQGSEA. Germline trimming cut 6 bases from V and 2 bases from J; bases unmatched to any gene: 6. This CDR3 reads CSVGDSLQETQYF. The CDR3 region has the DNA TGCAGCGTCGGGGACAGCCTTCAAGAGACCCAGTACTTC.

This clonotype was seen a handful of times. J is TRBJ1-2 and V is TRBV28; the D gene is possibly TRBD1 (5 bases). Germline CDR1 and CDR2: MDHEN and SYDVKM. Trimming took 11 bases from V and 2 from J, leaving 18 bases between them. The CDR3 sequence is 14 residues long. CDR3 sequence reads: CASGDPLRNYGYTF. The CDR3 DNA reads as TGTGCCTCTGGGGACCCACTTAGGAACTATGGCTACACCTTC.

The V and J genes are TRBV7-2 and TRBJ2-3, with a tentative D call TRBD1 (5 bases). Looked up from germline, CDR1 is SGHTA and CDR2 is FQGNSA. The CDR3 consists of 15 residues. V was pared by 5 bases and J by 1 base, with 13 bases between. Here the CDR3 DNA reads TGTGCCAGCAGCGCCCAGGGTCTTGGCACAGATACGCAGTATTTT. This translates into CASSAQGLGTDTQYF.

This rearrangement joins TRBV7-3 to TRBJ2-1, with 9 bases matching TRBD2. V trimming: 5 bases; J trimming: 5 bases; junction bases outside the gene matches: 13. Germline V CDR1 and CDR2: SGHTA, FQGTGA. The length of the CDR3 is 17 residues. Written as DNA, the CDR3 is TGTGCCAGCAGCCCACCATCCATAGCGGGAGCAAACAATGAGCAGTTCTTC. It specifies CASSPPSIAGANNEQFF.

This clonotype has a count of ten or more. This chain uses TRBV10-3 with TRBJ2-5; the match to TRBD2 covers 12 bases. The germline V gene encodes CDR1 ENHRY and CDR2 SYGVKD. The V gene end was trimmed by 2 bases and the J gene end by 5 bases; junction bases not matched to a gene: 6. CDR3 length equals 16 residues. CDR3 sequence: CAISEPRTSGMETQYF. In nucleotides, the CDR3 is TGTGCCATCAGTGAGCCGCGGACTAGCGGGATGGAGACCCAGTACTTC.

The V and J genes are TRBV30 and TRBJ1-2; 9 nucleotides align to TRBD1. V was clipped by 4 bases and J by 8 bases; unmatched bases: 8. The CDR3 consists of 13 residues. CDR1 and CDR2 from the germline V gene are GTSNPN and SVGIG (reference sequence). The CDR3 loop is CAWTGQGHHGYTF. CDR3 nucleotide sequence: TGTGCCTGGACCGGACAGGGGCATCACGGCTACACCTTC.

This clonotype has more than one count but fewer than ten. This chain links TRBV7-9 with TRBJ2-5; TRBD2 matches 10 bases. CDR1 SEHNR and CDR2 FQNEAQ come from the germline V gene (reference sequence). With 1 base clipped from V and 2 bases from J, the junction kept 7 bases outside the gene matches. This CDR3 is 17 amino acids long. CDR3 in DNA: TGTGCCAGCAGCTTAGGCGGTAGCGGGAGGAGGCAAGAGACCCAGTACTTC. Protein sequence: CASSLGGSGRRQETQYF.